These 20 T cell receptor delta chains originate from one sample sequenced in a study of gamma-delta chains in newborns, infants, children. TCRdb re-processed the reads using CATT. The sample carries about 4,000 delta-chain clones, over 35% recorded once. Sequenced here: blood, sampled at week 6. Receptors originate from a child who was a newborn, infant or young child, either healthy, febrile or measles-vaccinated (not recorded which).

In the case of this clone: A much more abundant neighbour one base away suggests this may be a read error. CDR3 residues: CACDTGVGDTRGADKLIF. The CDR3 DNA is TGTGCCTGTGACACCGGTGTGGGGGATACGCGAGGGGCCGATAAACTCATCTTT. The chain uses TRDV2 and TRDJ1; 11 nucleotides align to TRDD3. The CDR3 loop spans 18 amino acids. Losses at the gene ends were 0 bases for V and 3 bases for J; bases not matched to a gene: 11. Germline CDR1 is GEAIGNYY and CDR2 is EKD.

The rearrangement links TRDV3 to TRDJ1, with 9 bases fitting TRDD2. The length of the CDR3 is 18 residues. The trim removed 3 bases at V and 0 bases at J, leaving 17 bases unmatched. The germline gives CDR1 TVYSNPD, CDR2 GDNSRS (reference sequence). CDR3 region: CAFLPRPSYKRYTDKLIF. Here the CDR3 DNA reads TGTGCCTTCCTACCTCGGCCTTCCTACAAGCGGTACACCGATAAACTCATCTTT.

V gene TRDV1 combines with J gene TRDJ1, with 9 bases fitting TRDD3. The ends lost 0 bases at V and 1 base at J; junction bases unmatched: 12. The CDR3 sequence is 19 residues long. The germline CDR1 and CDR2 sequences are TSWWSYY and QGS. The CDR3 loop reads CALGELGASGGFFTDKLIF. CDR3 coding DNA: TGTGCTCTTGGGGAACTAGGGGCGTCTGGGGGATTTTTCACCGATAAACTCATCTTT.

The chain has TRDV2 and TRDJ1, with TRDD3 matching 9 bases. Germline trimming cut 0 bases from V and 3 bases from J; bases unmatched to any gene: 25. The CDR3 is 22 amino acids. Germline-derived CDR1 and CDR2 are GEAIGNYY and EKD. The CDR3 coding sequence is TGTGCCTGTGACACCAAATTCCCGCGCTACTGGGGGAAAGCTCCAGGCCCCGATAAACTCATCTTT. Its translation: CACDTKFPRYWGKAPGPDKLIF.

This clone was seen more than once but under ten times. V usage is TRDV1 and J usage is TRDJ1; 8 nucleotides match TRDD3. Germline V gene data show CDR1 as TSWWSYY and CDR2 as QGS. The CDR3 is made up of 19 amino acids. V lost 2 bases and J lost 1; bases outside the gene matches: 15. The CDR3 reads CALGESRVPPGDTTDKLIF. Written as DNA, the CDR3 is TGTGCTCTTGGGGAAAGCAGAGTTCCTCCCGGGGATACCACCGATAAACTCATCTTT.

The CDR3 DNA reads TGTGCCTGTGACACCCTGGGGGATCACTCCTGGGACACCCGACAGATGTTTTTC. Its translation is CACDTLGDHSWDTRQMFF. The chain employs TRDV2 and TRDJ3; 9 bases map to TRDD3. The CDR3 runs 18 residues. Germline CDR1 and CDR2: GEAIGNYY and EKD. V trimming: 0 bases; J trimming: 0 bases; junction bases outside the gene matches: 2.

With regard to this clone: Compared with germline, one end of the junction differs, possibly owing to a read error. The chain combines TRDV1 with TRDJ1; TRDD1 or TRDD2 may be the D gene (5 bases each). The CDR3 totals 14 residues. Germline-derived CDR1 and CDR2 are TSWWSYY and QGS. CDR3 bases: TGTGCTCTTGGGGTCCCTACTTTTTTAAATAAACTCACCTTT. This codes for CALGVPTFLNKLTF.

This clone was picked up a small number of times. The rearrangement uses TRDV1 and TRDJ1, with 8 bases identical to TRDD3. Germline CDR1 and CDR2: TSWWSYY and QGS. The CDR3 runs 18 residues. Trimming cost V 3 bases and J 0 bases; bases outside gene matches: 12. The CDR3 sequence is CALGDCLGDLPYTDKLIF. In DNA form, the CDR3 reads TGTGCTCTTGGGGATTGCCTGGGGGACCTTCCCTACACCGATAAACTCATCTTT.

Regarding this clone: Other DNA sequences in the sample encode the same CDR3. The chain employs TRDV1 and TRDJ1, with D tentatively TRDD3 (5 bases). The CDR3 has 17 residues. Germline V gene lookup returns CDR1 TSWWSYY and CDR2 QGS. V shed 3 bases and J shed 3 bases, with 20 bases lying between them. In DNA form, the CDR3 reads TGTGCTCTTGGGGATACCGTTTGGGGCCTAGAGGCCGATAAACTCATCTTT. This sequence encodes CALGDTVWGLEADKLIF.

Comments on this clone: Mismatch with germline at one junction end may stem from a read error. This chain joins TRDV2 and TRDJ3; maybe TRDD3 (6 bases). CDR1 and CDR2 from the germline V gene are GEAIGNYY and EKD. CDR3 length: 16 residues. This CDR3 reads CAYDILGSWDTRQMFF. The CDR3 nucleotides read TGTGCCTATGACATACTGGGCTCCTGGGACACCCGACAGATGTTTTTC.

This clone was seen a handful of times. The gene calls are TRDV3 and TRDJ1; 7 bases agree with TRDD3. The germline V gene encodes CDR1 TVYSNPD and CDR2 GDNSRS (reference sequence). The CDR3 covers 14 residues. The J segment lost 8 bases and the V segment lost 0 bases, leaving 12 bases of the junction unmatched. The CDR3: CAFSSGGSGRKLIF. The CDR3 DNA reads TGTGCCTTTAGTTCCGGGGGATCGGGGCGGAAACTCATCTTT.

In this sample, this clone turned up a few times. Compared with germline, one end of the junction differs, possibly owing to a read error. The chain recombines TRDV2 with TRDJ3; 12 bases line up with TRDD3. The V gene's germline CDR1 is GEAIGNYY and CDR2 EKD. The length of the CDR3 is 17 residues. In DNA, the CDR3 is TGCGCCTGTGACAGTACTGGGGGATACTGGGACACCCAACAGATGTTTTTC. It specifies CACDSTGGYWDTQQMFF.

This clone is classed as medium-sized (0.01 to 0.1%). The same CDR3 is also encoded by other DNA sequences in this sample. The chain links TRAV29/DV5 to TRDJ2, with TRDD3 matching 9 bases. This CDR3 is built from 16 residues. Looked up from germline, CDR1 is NSMFDY and CDR2 is ISSIKDK. The V and J ends lost 3 bases and 0 bases, in that order; junction bases with no gene match: 6. The CDR3 DNA follows: TGTGCAGCAACGCGGTACTGGGGGACTTTGACAGCACAACTCTTCTTT. Protein sequence: CAATRYWGTLTAQLFF.

This clone was detected only a few times. CDR3 sequence reads: CALGETGREVPSYTDKLIF. The CDR3 nucleotides read TGTGCTCTTGGGGAAACGGGACGGGAAGTCCCCTCTTACACCGATAAACTCATCTTT. This rearrangement joins TRDV1 to TRDJ1, with D unclear. The CDR3 sequence is 19 residues long. The germline CDR1 and CDR2 sequences are TSWWSYY and QGS. The V end lost 2 bases, the J end lost 0 bases, and 22 bases lay between the germline ends.

This chain links TRDV2 with TRDJ1; 8 positions match TRDD3. The CDR3 totals 15 residues. Germline V gives CDR1 GEAIGNYY, CDR2 EKD. V shed 3 bases and J 3 bases; nucleotides not matched to a gene: 8. DNA for the CDR3: TGTGCCTGTGACTCCCTCGGTGGGGGATCCGATAAACTCATCTTT. It yields the protein CACDSLGGGSDKLIF.

The rearrangement links TRDV1 to TRDJ1; possibly TRDD3 for D (6 bases). CDR1 and CDR2 from the germline V gene are TSWWSYY and QGS. The CDR3 runs 19 residues. Trimming removed 2 bases at V and 0 bases at J, with 22 bases between. This CDR3 is CALGERGPRLGWYTDKLIF. The CDR3 DNA reads TGTGCTCTTGGGGAAAGGGGACCACGGCTGGGGTGGTACACCGATAAACTCATCTTT.

This clone came up a few times. The chain carries TRDV1 and TRDJ1; 9 bases fit TRDD3. The CDR3 spans 20 residues. J lost 0 bases, V lost 5 bases, and 19 bases had no gene match. Germline CDR1 and CDR2: TSWWSYY and QGS. The CDR3 bases are TGTGCTCTTGGGACACCTCCAAATGACTGGGGGACCTCGTACACCGATAAACTCATCTTT. The encoded protein is CALGTPPNDWGTSYTDKLIF.

The V and J genes are TRDV1 and TRDJ3; D not resolved. V was trimmed by 4 bases and J by 12 bases, leaving 28 bases between them. Per the germline V gene, CDR1 is TSWWSYY and CDR2 is QGS. The CDR3 totals 19 residues. The CDR3 region is CALGAPKTPGPLDGRQMFF. For the CDR3, the DNA is TGTGCTCTTGGGGCCCCGAAGACGCCCGGGCCCTTGGATGGCCGACAGATGTTTTTC.

This clone is deemed medium-sized (0.01 to 0.1%). The sample has other DNA sequences that encode this CDR3 too. J is TRDJ2 and V is TRDV2, with TRDD3 matching 9 bases. V was clipped by 3 bases and J by 1 base; unmatched bases: 8. CDR3 length: 17 residues. Germline-derived CDR1 and CDR2 are GEAIGNYY and EKD. The CDR3: CACDGLLGEGLTAQLFF. The CDR3, as DNA: TGTGCCTGTGACGGCCTACTGGGGGAAGGTTTGACAGCACAACTCTTCTTT.

Turning to this clone: It may be a read error: a sequence one base away is much more abundant. The identical CDR3 is also encoded by other nucleotide sequences in the sample. The rearrangement uses TRDV2 and TRDJ1, with D perhaps TRDD3 (5 bases). V lost 2 bases to trimming and J lost 0 bases, with 15 bases between them. The germline V gene encodes CDR1 GEAIGNYY and CDR2 EKD. The CDR3 covers 16 residues. Here the CDR3 DNA reads TGTGCCTGTGACAGTCTGGGAGATACACACACCGATAAACTCATCTTT. As protein: CACDSLGDTHTDKLIF.